The clone carrying this T cell receptor (beta chain) was recorded only once. TCRdb keeps only in-frame clones here, not all; method: immunoSEQ multiplex PCR. This table holds some 120,000 clones, 92% found once. This sample stems from a study of T cell changes during pregnancy in multiple sclerosis. The V and J ends lost 1 base and 0 bases respectively, with 7 bases between them. CDR3 length: 14 amino acids. CDR1 and CDR2 from the germline V gene are GTSNPN and SVGIG (reference sequence). The sequence was obtained from a female donor with multiple sclerosis, enrolled in a pregnancy study. The chain has TRBV30 and TRBJ1-3; D is perhaps TRBD1 (5 bases). This specimen was peripheral blood, taken in the third trimester of pregnancy. The CDR3 DNA follows: TGTGCCTGGAGTGAAGACAGCTCTGGAAACACCATATATTTT. Translated, it gives CAWSEDSSGNTIYF.